This T cell receptor beta chain was recorded in a study of cytomegalovirus exposure and HLA in healthy donors. CDR3 length equals 16 residues. Between the trimmed V and J ends, which lost 4 bases and 2 bases, there was a span of 15 bases. Germline V gives CDR1 SGHDT, CDR2 YYEEEE. Turning to this clone: Its antigen is unidentified.

General study findings and limits: Analysis was performed later, and it showed HLA-associated TCR beta chains to be more clonally expanded than equally common others. Highest at DRB1 and lowest at HLA-C, TCR association rates differed among HLA loci in a later analysis.

PCR employed 60 Vbeta and 13 Jbeta primers. Here immunoSEQ multiplex PCR was the method, and the copy in TCRdb shows in-frame clones only, minus some. This table has 70,000 to 95,000 clones, 70% to 90% appearing once. The clonotype was recovered from a man younger than 35 in good health and CMV-seronegative. The chain employs TRBV5-6 and TRBJ1-4; D not certain. Sample: PBMCs. The CDR3 loop is CASSGRPGMTNEKLFF. In DNA form, the CDR3 reads TGTGCCAGCAGCGGACGTCCGGGGATGACTAATGAAAAACTGTTTTTT.